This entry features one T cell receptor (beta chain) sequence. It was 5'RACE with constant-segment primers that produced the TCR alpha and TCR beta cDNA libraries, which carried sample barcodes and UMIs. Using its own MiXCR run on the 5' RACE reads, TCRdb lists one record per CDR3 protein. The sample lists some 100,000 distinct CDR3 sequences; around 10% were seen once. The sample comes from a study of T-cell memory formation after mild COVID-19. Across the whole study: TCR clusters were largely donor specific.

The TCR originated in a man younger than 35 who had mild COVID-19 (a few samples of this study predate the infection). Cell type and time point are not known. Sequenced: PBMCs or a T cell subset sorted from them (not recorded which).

The CDR3 protein is CSVELPANLGTEAFF. CDR3 DNA: TGCAGCGTTGAACTCCCGGCCAACCTGGGCACTGAAGCTTTCTTT. V is TRBV29-1 and J is TRBJ1-1; no firm D call. Trimming stripped 2 bases from V and 4 bases from J, with 17 bases between. Germline V lookup: CDR1 SQVTM, CDR2 ANQGSEA. CDR3 length: 15 residues.